A single sample gave rise to the 20 T cell receptor beta chains below, sequenced in a study of blood T cells in healthy people across ages. Combining a sample-barcoded 5' primer with a J-beta primer mix, a second PCR ran for roughly 7 to 12 cycles. TCRdb analysed the 5' RACE reads with MiXCR anew, one entry per CDR3 protein. The sample consists of more than 1,000,000 distinct CDR3 sequences, 20% to 25% of them appearing once. The sample also formed part of further work on T cells of mothers and their children.

Sequencing used blood. All receptors come from a girl between 2 and 10 years old in good health.

This chain links TRBV7-3 with TRBJ2-3; D gene ambiguous. Germline lookup yields CDR1 SGHTA and CDR2 FQGTGA. Trimming cost V 1 base and J 5 bases, with 16 bases left between them. CDR3 length: 16 residues. CDR3 region: CASSLIGHTDGDTQYF. The CDR3 nucleotides are TGTGCCAGCAGCTTAATTGGTCACACCGACGGAGATACGCAGTATTTT. The whole variable domain, filled in from reference TRBV7-3 and TRBJ2-3, reads GAGVSQTPSNKVTEKGKYVELRCDPISGHTALYWYRQSLGQGPEFLIYFQGTGAADDSGLPNDRFFAVRPEGSVSTLKIQRTERGDSAVYLCASSLIGHTDGDTQYFGPGTRLTVL.

This chain connects TRBV20-1 to TRBJ1-1; 8 bases fit TRBD1. CDR1 is DFQATT and CDR2 is SNEGSKA in the germline V gene (reference sequence). This CDR3 is built from 12 residues. V lost 0 bases, J lost 8 bases, and 2 bases stayed unmatched. This CDR3 is CSARDGTGEAFF. The DNA for the CDR3 is TGCAGTGCTAGAGACGGGACAGGAGAAGCTTTCTTT.

This clonotype turned up a few times. This chain joins TRBV12-5 and TRBJ2-7, with TRBD1 matching 9 bases. The ends lost 6 bases at V and 1 base at J; junction bases unmatched: 7. This CDR3 comprises 15 residues. The germline V gene has CDR1 LGHNT and CDR2 FRNRAP. CDR3 sequence (DNA): TGTGCTAGTGGCCTGGGACAGGGTCATTCCTACGAGCAGTACTTC. It specifies CASGLGQGHSYEQYF.

The chain combines TRBV6-6 with TRBJ1-4; D is undetermined. The CDR3 loop spans 13 amino acids. Germline V gene data show CDR1 as MNHNY and CDR2 as SVGAGI (reference sequence). The V end was cut by 2 bases, the J end by 3 bases, with 4 bases between. CDR3 sequence: CASSYAPNEKLFF. In nucleotides, the CDR3 is TGTGCCAGCAGTTACGCCCCTAATGAAAAACTGTTTTTT.

This clonotype was counted only a few times. The V gene is TRBV28, the J gene TRBJ2-1, with D tentatively TRBD1 or TRBD2 (5 bases each). This CDR3 spans 11 amino acids. V was shortened by 5 bases and J by 10 bases, with 9 bases between the two germline ends. Germline assignment: CDR1 MDHEN and CDR2 SYDVKM. The CDR3 nucleotides read TGTGCCAGCAGTGATGGGGACGAGCAGTTCTTC. Amino acids: CASSDGDEQFF.

This rearrangement joins TRBV28 to TRBJ2-3, with 8 bases aligning to TRBD2. CDR3 length: 15 residues. After removal of 10 bases from V and 6 bases from J, the junction contained 15 bases not matched to a gene. The germline V gene encodes CDR1 MDHEN and CDR2 SYDVKM. DNA for the CDR3: TGTGCCACCATTCAGGGACTAGGATTATCGGATACGCAGTATTTT. Protein product: CATIQGLGLSDTQYF.

This clonotype was counted between two and nine times. The chain links TRBV2 to TRBJ2-3; no reliable D call. Trimming pared 3 bases from V and 2 bases from J, leaving 6 bases between. CDR1 is SNHLY, CDR2 FYNNEI, per germline. The length of the CDR3 is 13 residues. The CDR3 reads CASSDTSTDTQYF. CDR3 nucleotide sequence: TGTGCCAGCAGTGACACATCCACAGATACGCAGTATTTT.

The gene calls are TRBV9 and TRBJ1-1; tentatively, D is TRBD1 (5 bases). The CDR3 is 13 residues long. Germline V gives CDR1 SGDLS, CDR2 YYNGEE. Between the trimmed V and J ends, which lost 4 bases and 6 bases, there was a span of 13 bases. This chain's CDR3 is CASSPPRGAEAFF. For the CDR3, the DNA is TGTGCCAGCAGCCCCCCGAGGGGCGCTGAAGCTTTCTTT.

This clonotype is a singleton in its sample. The rearrangement links TRBV7-9 to TRBJ2-2; D perhaps matches TRBD1 (6 bases). Per the germline V gene, CDR1 is SEHNR and CDR2 is FQNEAQ (reference sequence). The V and J ends lost 8 bases and 2 bases respectively, with 12 bases between them. The CDR3 runs 14 residues. The CDR3 protein is CASGQGYNTGELFF. Here the CDR3 DNA reads TGTGCCAGCGGGCAGGGGTATAACACCGGGGAGCTGTTTTTT.

The chain uses TRBV29-1 and TRBJ2-5, with 9 bases lining up with TRBD2. The J call may be mistaken, given a closer DNA end match to TRBJ2-1. The CDR3 length is 15 residues. Germline values: CDR1 SQVTM, CDR2 ANQGSEA. The CDR3 DNA sequence: TGCAGCGTTGAGATACGGACTAGCGTCCCCAATGAGCAGTTCTTC. It encodes CSVEIRTSVPNEQFF.

This rearrangement joins TRBV7-2 to TRBJ2-5, with no clear D. Germline assignment: CDR1 SGHTA and CDR2 FQGNSA. V lost 3 bases to trimming and J lost 11 bases, with 19 bases between them. The CDR3 has 14 residues. Here the CDR3 reads CASSLALKFLEQYF. For the CDR3, the DNA is TGTGCCAGCAGCTTGGCCCTAAAATTCTTGGAGCAGTACTTC.

Notes on this clonotype: A read error may produce the germline difference seen at one junction end. V and J are TRBV13 and TRBJ2-7, with TRBD2 as a possible D gene (5 bases). In germline, CDR1 is PRHDT, CDR2 FYEKMQ (reference sequence). The CDR3 loop spans 8 amino acids. The CDR3 region is CASQSGGF. The CDR3 region has the DNA TGTGCCAGCCAGAGCGGCGGCTTC.

The genes are TRBV6-5 and TRBJ2-7, with unresolved D. Trimming took off 2 bases at V and 11 bases at J, with 19 bases between the two ends. CDR3 length: 14 residues. Germline CDR1 reads MNHEY; CDR2 reads SVGAGI. Here the CDR3 reads CASSYKMTPFLEYF. CDR3 nucleotide sequence: TGTGCCAGCAGTTACAAGATGACTCCATTTCTTGAGTACTTC.

CDR3: CASSAGLAGGTDTQYF. The CDR3 DNA reads as TGTGCCAGCAGCGCTGGACTAGCGGGGGGCACAGATACGCAGTATTTT. This chain uses TRBV7-8 with TRBJ2-3, with TRBD2 matching over 13 bases. The length of the CDR3 is 16 residues. Germline V gene sequence: CDR1 SGHVS, CDR2 FQNEAQ. Losses at the gene ends were 5 bases for V and 1 base for J; bases not matched to a gene: 3.

This clonotype has only a few counts. This chain links TRBV29-1 with TRBJ2-1; D is undetermined. CDR3 length: 15 residues. CDR1 is SQVTM and CDR2 is ANQGSEA in the germline V gene. V was trimmed by 7 bases and J by 6 bases, leaving 22 bases between them. CDR3 protein: CSGLWGMGLVNEQFF. The DNA for the CDR3 is TGCAGCGGTCTCTGGGGAATGGGCCTCGTCAATGAGCAGTTCTTC.

The J gene is TRBJ2-5, the V gene TRBV20-1, with TRBD1 identical over 9 bases. Per germline, CDR1 DFQATT and CDR2 SNEGSKA (reference sequence). There are 15 residues in the CDR3. V lost 0 bases to trimming and J lost 2 bases; unmatched junction nucleotides: 4. The CDR3, as DNA: TGCAGTGCTAGAGATGGGACAGGGTGGCAAGAGACCCAGTACTTC. It specifies CSARDGTGWQETQYF.

Concerning this clonotype: Germline is not matched at one junction end, which may reflect a read error. This chain connects TRBV5-5 to TRBJ2-7; 11 nucleotides line up with TRBD2. The germline V gene encodes CDR1 SGHKS and CDR2 YYEKEE (reference sequence). The CDR3 covers 15 residues. The CDR3 DNA is TGTGCCAGCAGCCCCTCGACTAGCGGGGCTTACGCGCAGTACTTC. It codes for CASSPSTSGAYAQYF.

In this sample, this clonotype turned up a few times. This sequence joins TRBV6-2 or TRBV6-3 and TRBJ1-2, with TRBD1 as a possible D gene (6 bases). CDR3 length: 12 residues. Trimming took off 10 bases at V and 6 bases at J, with 15 bases between the two ends. Germline CDR1 is MNHEY and CDR2 is SVGEGT. The CDR3 region is CATGDRRDGYTF. CDR3 nucleotides: TGTGCCACGGGCGACAGGCGTGATGGCTACACCTTC.

The sample holds a few counts of this clonotype. V is TRBV5-1 and J is TRBJ2-1; D uncertain. Germline-derived CDR1 and CDR2 are SGHRS and YFSETQ. The CDR3 extends over 14 amino acids. V was clipped by 0 bases and J by 4 bases, with 8 bases between them. The CDR3 sequence: CASSLEVPYNEQFF. Here the CDR3 DNA reads TGCGCCAGCAGCTTGGAGGTGCCTTACAATGAGCAGTTCTTC.

The chain is built from TRBV7-9 and TRBJ2-1; a possible D gene is TRBD1 (6 bases). The CDR3 runs 12 residues. Germline V gives CDR1 SEHNR, CDR2 FQNEAQ (reference sequence). Trimming took 5 bases from V and 10 from J, leaving 12 bases between them. The CDR3 sequence is CASSNVGGEQFF. The CDR3 DNA follows: TGTGCCAGCAGCAACGTTGGGGGCGAGCAGTTCTTC.